This T cell receptor (beta chain) comes out of a study of CD8 T cells in Susac syndrome (dated by TCRdb to between 2017 and 2020). About the study as a whole: Whether CD8+ T cell activation and differentiation in Susac syndrome was antigen driven was tested using repertoire sequencing. The clonality of the CD8+ T cell repertoire was compared across about a dozen healthy donors, roughly 14 Susac syndrome patients and under 17 multiple sclerosis patients.

RNA was extracted using the RNeasy kit, and roughly 0.5 to 1 ug of the RNA was reverse transcribed with random hexamers. TCR beta CDR3 regions were amplified with the immunoSEQ multiplex PCR assay covering 54 Vbeta and 13 Jbeta segments. PCR amplification bias was corrected by using a synthetic template baseline for primer optimization and computational correction. Processing in the source paper ran as follows. Only productive sequences were kept, with reads annotated to V, D and J genes according to IMGT and analyzed in immunoSEQ Analyzer. To calculate clonality, Shannon entropy was normalized by log2 of the number of productive unique sequences and then subtracted from one. Public and private clones were assessed among the 100 most prevalent clones of each patient and control. Susac-specific clones were defined as absent from healthy and MS cohorts, some 1,000 published viral clones and other ImmuneACCESS disease sequences. In-frame beta chains were kept once TCRdb had trimmed the public reads at Q25 with fastp and called clones with MiXCR. Each entry merges the rows of one CDR3 protein and shows their most common DNA and genes. None of the V and J calls come from the authors' own analysis; TCRdb made them. A total of 95,000 to 150,000 distinct CDR3 sequences appear in this sample, 90% to 95% of them only once. Less than 0.4% of the sample lies in the top ten.

Peripheral blood CD8+ and CD4+ T cells from healthy donors, Susac syndrome patients and multiple sclerosis patients were profiled using high-throughput TCR beta sequencing. Multiple sclerosis controls were treatment-naive patients with stable or active relapsing-remitting disease fulfilling revised McDonald criteria. Bulk CD8+ and CD4+ T cells were purified magnetically by negative isolation, whereas CD8+ TEMRA cells were enriched by FACS. Blood was collected in EDTA tubes and processed within 24 hours, with PBMCs isolated through density gradient centrifugation. PBMCs intended for TCR sequencing were cryopreserved in liquid nitrogen and were subsequently thawed in a 37 degrees C water bath. A purity of at least 90% was achieved for sorted or isolated CD4+, CD8+ and CD8+ TEMRA cells. What the research found in general, with its limitations: The TCR sequencing and HLA analysis was acknowledged to have included a relatively small number of individuals.

Comments on this clonotype: Its cognate antigen has yet to be identified. No base-level quality is on record; no much larger clone is a single base apart.

This clonotype originated in a human donor with multiple sclerosis. The sample was CD8+ T cells from PBMCs.

The nucleotide sequence is given as TGTGCCAGCAGATTCACAGGGGTAATAGATACGCAGTATTTT. The encoded protein is CASRFTGVIDTQYF. The V and J segments used are TRBV7-9 and TRBJ2-3; 7 bases in the junction line up with TRBD1. The CDR3 runs 14 residues from the cysteine to the phenylalanine. Of the read, only the CDR3 DNA is kept; its 42 bases are in frame from base 1. Taken from the germline V gene (reference sequence), the CDR1 and CDR2 loops are SEHNR and FQNEAQ. For this chain, trimming is 6 bases at the V end and 5 bases at the J end, and the number of junction bases without a gene match is 8.